This TCR beta chain is drawn from a study of T cell changes during pregnancy in multiple sclerosis. TCRdb's table, derived via immunoSEQ multiplex PCR, lists solely in-frame clones and lacks some. The sample gives 45,000 to 75,000 clones, 80% to 95% of which show up once; about 0.93% is in the top ten. This clonotype was sampled from a female donor with multiple sclerosis, enrolled in a pregnancy study. This sample comprised peripheral blood, obtained in the first trimester of pregnancy.

CDR3: CASSSGGGAEQGEKLFF. The CDR3 coding sequence is TGTGCCAGCAGCTCTGGAGGGGGCGCAGAGCAAGGTGAAAAACTGTTTTTT. V and J are TRBV11-3 and TRBJ1-4; 7 nucleotides line up with TRBD1. Germline trimming cut 4 bases from V and 7 bases from J; bases unmatched to any gene: 15. Per germline, CDR1 SGHNT and CDR2 YENEEA. There are 17 residues in the CDR3. Full variable domain (rest looked up from reference TRBV11-3 and TRBJ1-4): EAGVVQSPRYKIIEKKQPVAFWCNPISGHNTLYWYLQNLGQGPELLIRYENEEAVDDSQLPKDRFSAERLKGVDSTLKIQPAELGDSAVYLCASSSGGGAEQGEKLFFGSGTQLSVL.